The clone carrying this T cell receptor beta chain was observed a handful of times. Antigen: not known. The sample belongs to a study of identical twins. Study observations and caveats: Models underestimated out-of-frame TCR alpha sharing in monozygotic twins. Excess sharing by twins proved weaker in beta out-of-frame sequences.

This CDR3 spans 13 amino acids. From germline, CDR1 is SEHNR and CDR2 FQNEAQ (reference sequence). Trimming took 7 bases from V and 5 from J; bases not matched to a gene: 1. Template switching added a universal primer site; cDNA carried unique molecular identifiers. TCRdb ran MiXCR on the 5' RACE reads and lists one entry per CDR3 protein. The sample holds about 890,000 distinct CDR3 sequences; 9% to 15% are singletons and the top ten take roughly 1.6%. These records were also assigned to another study, of yellow fever vaccine responses in identical twins.

Sequencing used PBMCs. The chain joins TRBV7-9 to TRBJ1-5; 11 bases are a match to TRBD1. The clonotype comes from a woman aged 18-30 years in good health. The CDR3 DNA follows: TGTGCCAGCAAGGGACAGGGGGATCAGCCCCAGCATTTT. It yields the protein CASKGQGDQPQHF.